This is a list of T cell receptor beta chains from one sample in a study of shared clonotypes between healthy human individuals. The method was immunoSEQ multiplex PCR; TCRdb's version includes in-frame clones alone and lacks a portion of them. This table holds fewer than 600,000 clones, around 81% found once. Sequencing was done on a sample of PBMCs. The receptors stem from a woman aged 40 to 50 in good health. Some clones in this sample may be carry-over from other donors' samples. Both conserved end residues are part of each CDR3. D genes are given only for firm matches. Only some rows state a clone size, as once, few, many or a class for expanded clones.

size,D,J,V,CDR3,DNA
few,.,TRBJ1-5,TRBV14,CASSRSNNQPQHF,TGTGCCAGCAGTCGCTCTAACAATCAGCCCCAGCATTTT
.,.,TRBJ1-1,TRBV6-1,CASKIGVTDTEAFF,TGTGCCAGCAAGATAGGGGTCACGGACACTGAAGCTTTCTTT
.,.,TRBJ2-7,TRBV7-9,CASSSQGGWVYEQYF,TGTGCCAGCAGCTCTCAGGGCGGATGGGTCTACGAGCAGTACTTC
.,TRBD2,TRBJ2-2,TRBV9,CASSDQVAGRTGELFF,TGTGCCAGCAGCGACCAAGTAGCGGGACGGACCGGGGAGCTGTTTTTT
.,.,TRBJ2-3,TRBV30,CAWSAGYADTQYF,TGTGCCTGGAGCGCGGGGTACGCAGATACGCAGTATTTT
.,TRBD1,TRBJ1-4,TRBV5-1,CASSLGQGRSAEKLFF,TGCGCCAGCAGCTTGGGACAGGGAAGGTCCGCGGAAAAACTGTTTTTT
.,TRBD1,TRBJ1-2,TRBV5-4,CASSLQGADYGYTF,TGTGCCAGCAGCTTACAGGGGGCTGACTATGGCTACACCTTC
.,.,TRBJ2-1,TRBV6-1,CASSEGRGSNEQFF,TGTGCCAGCAGTGAAGGAAGAGGATCTAATGAGCAGTTCTTC
.,.,TRBJ2-7,TRBV11-2,CASSLAASASYEQYF,TGTGCCAGCAGCTTAGCAGCGTCCGCCTCCTACGAGCAGTACTTC
.,.,TRBJ1-1,TRBV30,CAWNGGRWHTEAFF,TGTGCCTGGAATGGGGGGAGATGGCACACTGAAGCTTTCTTT
.,.,TRBJ2-7,TRBV30,CAWSVGGGSYEQYF,TGTGCCTGGAGTGTGGGCGGAGGCTCCTACGAGCAGTACTTC
.,.,TRBJ2-7,TRBV28,CASIPDRSNEQYF,TGTGCCAGCATCCCCGACCGCTCTAACGAGCAGTACTTC
.,.,TRBJ2-2,TRBV6-5,CASKTVLSGSGELFF,TGTGCCAGCAAAACAGTCCTCTCTGGGTCCGGGGAGCTGTTTTTT
.,.,TRBJ2-2,TRBV7-6,CASSLASTGELFF,TGTGCCAGCAGCTTAGCGTCTACCGGGGAGCTGTTTTTT
.,.,TRBJ2-7,TRBV7-2,CASSTRQEGYEQYF,TGTGCCAGCAGCACCCGACAGGAGGGCTACGAGCAGTACTTC
.,.,TRBJ2-5,TRBV30,CARSGVLGSLETQYF,TGTGCCCGGAGTGGGGTCTTAGGGAGTCTAGAGACCCAGTACTTC
.,TRBD2,TRBJ2-7,TRBV7-9,CASSPSGGAAYEQYF,TGTGCCAGCAGTCCTAGCGGGGGAGCTGCCTACGAGCAGTACTTC
once,.,TRBJ1-1,TRBV6-5,CASRLLNTEAFF,TGTGCCAGCAGGTTGCTGAACACTGAAGCTTTCTTT
.,TRBD2,TRBJ2-7,TRBV19,CASSIEGQREASYEQYF,TGTGCCAGTAGTATAGAGGGCCAGCGGGAGGCGTCCTACGAGCAGTACTTC
.,.,TRBJ1-6,TRBV7-9,CASSLGRGGNSPLHF,TGTGCCAGCAGCTTAGGCAGGGGAGGAAATTCACCCCTCCACTTT
.,TRBD1,TRBJ2-2,TRBV15,CATSGGQGHTGELFF,TGTGCCACCAGCGGAGGACAGGGTCACACCGGGGAGCTGTTTTTT
once,TRBD1,TRBJ2-2,TRBV28,CASSLDRGRAGELFF,TGTGCCAGCAGTTTAGACAGGGGACGAGCTGGGGAGCTGTTTTTT
.,TRBD2,TRBJ2-1,TRBV13,CASSMGRAGQFF,TGTGCCAGCAGCATGGGGAGGGCCGGGCAGTTCTTC
.,.,TRBJ1-1,TRBV27,CASRWGVDPTEAFF,TGTGCCAGCAGATGGGGGGTGGACCCCACTGAAGCTTTCTTT
.,.,TRBJ1-1,TRBV7-3,CASSPVRVDTEAFF,TGTGCCAGCAGCCCAGTCCGGGTGGACACTGAAGCTTTCTTT
few,.,TRBJ2-5,TRBV19,CASSIDGRRETQYF,TGTGCCAGTAGTATAGATGGTAGACGGGAGACCCAGTACTTC
once,.,TRBJ1-1,TRBV5-4,CASSLRGGREAFF,TGTGCCAGCAGCTTGAGGGGGGGGCGGGAAGCTTTCTTT
.,TRBD1,TRBJ2-7,TRBV28,CASSAVGTGGLYEQYF,TGTGCCAGCAGTGCGGTCGGGACAGGGGGACTCTACGAGCAGTACTTC
many,.,TRBJ2-2,TRBV19,CASSNQVPTGELFF,TGTGCCAGTAGTAATCAGGTGCCAACCGGGGAGCTGTTTTTT
.,.,TRBJ1-4,TRBV7-2,CASSRGGPRKEKLFF,TGTGCCAGCAGCCGAGGCGGGCCCCGGAAAGAAAAACTGTTTTTT
.,TRBD2,TRBJ2-7,TRBV11-2,CASSISGGPYEQYF,TGTGCCAGCAGCATTTCGGGGGGGCCCTACGAGCAGTACTTC
.,TRBD1,TRBJ1-1,TRBV5-6,CASSRQLDRAQNTEAFF,TGTGCCAGCAGCCGCCAACTGGACAGGGCGCAGAACACTGAAGCTTTCTTT
.,TRBD1,TRBJ1-2,TRBV28,CASSTQGAGDYGYTF,TGTGCCAGCAGTACACAGGGGGCAGGGGACTATGGCTACACCTTC
few,.,TRBJ2-2,TRBV19,CASYSGLPYTGELFF,TGTGCCAGCTACTCGGGACTTCCGTACACCGGGGAGCTGTTTTTT
.,TRBD2,TRBJ2-1,TRBV19,CASNGRTGNEQFF,TGTGCCAGTAACGGGAGGACCGGCAATGAGCAGTTCTTC
few,.,TRBJ2-1,TRBV7-7,CASSHGLTSYNEQFF,TGTGCTAGCAGCCACGGACTAACCTCATACAATGAGCAGTTCTTC
.,TRBD1,TRBJ1-4,TRBV28,CASSRSGGVEKLFF,TGTGCCAGCAGCAGGTCAGGGGGCGTTGAAAAACTGTTTTTT
few,.,TRBJ2-1,TRBV28,CASSNGDPYNEQFF,TGTGCCAGCAGTAACGGGGACCCCTACAATGAGCAGTTCTTC
.,.,TRBJ1-1,TRBV2,CASSEQGPSTEAFF,TGTGCCAGCAGTGAGCAGGGGCCTTCCACTGAAGCTTTCTTT
.,TRBD2,TRBJ2-7,TRBV5-1,CASTPAPRGSYEQYF,TGCGCCAGCACCCCCGCCCCGCGCGGGAGTTACGAGCAGTACTTC
.,.,TRBJ2-1,TRBV9,CASSVDSAYTYNEQFF,TGTGCCAGCAGCGTAGATTCAGCCTACACCTACAATGAGCAGTTCTTC
.,TRBD2,TRBJ2-7,TRBV6-5,CASRSPSGRSHERYF,TGTGCCAGCAGATCACCAAGCGGGAGATCGCACGAGCGGTACTTC
.,.,TRBJ1-3,TRBV5-4,CASSWGGQGQGNTIYF,TGTGCCAGCAGCTGGGGGGGGCAGGGGCAAGGAAACACCATATATTTT
.,TRBD1,TRBJ1-5,TRBV10-3,CAISESTGVEPQHF,TGTGCCATCAGTGAGTCAACAGGGGTTGAGCCCCAGCATTTT
.,.,TRBJ2-7,TRBV10-1,CARPLPRDSYEQYF,TGCGCCCGCCCACTGCCCAGGGACTCCTACGAGCAGTACTTC
.,.,TRBJ1-2,TRBV5-6,CASSSRAGPHYGYTF,TGTGCCAGCAGCTCCAGGGCGGGGCCCCACTATGGCTACACCTTC
.,.,TRBJ2-6,TRBV9,CASTQGPGANVLTF,TGTGCCAGCACTCAGGGACCCGGGGCCAACGTCCTGACTTTC
.,.,TRBJ1-4,TRBV2,CASSLTAATNEKLFF,TGTGCCAGCAGTTTGACAGCTGCAACTAATGAAAAACTGTTTTTT
.,.,TRBJ1-1,TRBV10-2,CASSDGREQVRAFF,TGCGCCAGCAGTGACGGCAGGGAACAGGTACGCGCTTTCTTT
few,TRBD1,TRBJ2-6,TRBV7-9,CASSPRTGAGANVLTF,TGTGCCAGCAGCCCGCGGACAGGGGCTGGGGCCAACGTCCTGACTTTC
.,.,TRBJ1-4,TRBV28,CASSFPSAEKLFF,TGTGCCAGCTCGTTTCCTTCCGCTGAAAAACTGTTTTTT
.,.,TRBJ2-5,TRBV18,CASSPPQGSRETQYF,TGTGCCAGCTCACCACCGCAGGGTTCTCGAGAGACCCAGTACTTC
.,.,TRBJ2-2,TRBV5-6,CASSAKRRSNTGELFF,TGTGCCAGCAGCGCCAAACGGAGGTCGAACACCGGGGAGCTGTTTTTT